Described below is a single TCR beta chain sequence and its context. Seattle participants joined during active infection and were tracked over time. The data stem from a study of blood T cell repertoires in COVID-19. TCRdb's copy holds only in-frame clones and misses some; the assay was immunoSEQ multiplex PCR. The data contain some 190,000 clones, roughly 82% of them singletons. V gave up 6 bases and J gave up 6 bases; unmatched junction bases: 7. Germline lookup yields CDR1 KGHDR and CDR2 SFDVKD. This CDR3 comprises 14 residues. The source is a woman aged 55 to 70 with COVID-19, enrolled during active disease. The sample taken for sequencing was peripheral blood. The chain links TRBV24-1 to TRBJ1-2, with TRBD1 identical over 9 bases. CDR3 protein: CATSTWTGVHGYTF. CDR3 DNA sequence: TGTGCCACCAGTACCTGGACAGGGGTGCATGGCTACACCTTC.